This passage covers 8 T cell receptor beta chains from one sample sequenced in a study of OX40 agonist ivuxolimab in advanced cancers. Sequencing was performed with immunoSEQ multiplex PCR; in TCRdb, only in-frame clones are kept and a portion is missing. The top ten clones hold approximately 13% of a sample with about 40,000 clones, approximately 86% of them seen once. Sequencing was performed on CD4+ or CD8+ T cells sorted from blood, taken in a trial of the OX40 agonist ivuxolimab. The receptors come from an adult with an advanced solid tumor such as melanoma, head and neck, liver or kidney cancer.

The chain has TRBV7-2 and TRBJ1-1; D is undetermined. CDR1 is SGHTA, CDR2 FQGNSA, per germline. The CDR3 loop spans 16 amino acids. With 3 bases removed from V and 0 bases from J, the gap between germline ends came to 14 bases. CDR3 coding DNA: TGTGCCAGCAGCTTCCATCTTACCCCCATGAACACTGAAGCTTTCTTT. It yields the protein CASSFHLTPMNTEAFF.

The chain carries TRBV5-4 and TRBJ1-1; tentative D call: TRBD1 (6 bases). Trimming cost V 4 bases and J 3 bases, with 16 bases left between them. The CDR3 runs to 15 residues. Germline V gene sequence: CDR1 SGHNT, CDR2 YYREEE (reference sequence). CDR3 loop: CASSLRQAADTEAFF. CDR3 DNA: TGTGCCAGCAGCCTACGACAGGCGGCGGACACTGAAGCTTTCTTT.

The chain recombines TRBV4-1 with TRBJ1-2; tentative D call: TRBD1 (5 bases). The CDR3 consists of 14 residues. Germline CDR1 is MGHRA and CDR2 is YSYEKL. The ends were cut back, 0 bases at V and 2 bases at J, with 7 bases in the middle. CDR3 coding DNA: TGCGCCAGCAGCCAAGATAAGGGGAACTATGGCTACACCTTC. Translated: CASSQDKGNYGYTF.

This clone was detected only a few times. This chain connects TRBV2 to TRBJ1-2, with unresolved D. The CDR3 contains 11 residues. Germline V gene data show CDR1 as SNHLY and CDR2 as FYNNEI. The V end was cut by 9 bases, the J end by 1 base, with 6 bases between. This CDR3 is CASISNYGYTF. The CDR3 DNA reads TGTGCCAGTATTAGTAACTATGGCTACACCTTC.

The chain couples TRBV28 to TRBJ2-6, with D perhaps TRBD1 (5 bases). V lost 5 bases and J lost 2, with 19 bases in between. Germline lookup yields CDR1 MDHEN and CDR2 SYDVKM. This CDR3 has 18 residues. CDR3 nucleotide sequence: TGTGCCAGCAGTCCCATCGAGTCAGGGTTCGCTGGGGCCAACGTCCTGACTTTC. It yields the protein CASSPIESGFAGANVLTF.

The chain joins TRBV5-4 to TRBJ2-7, with 8 bases lining up with TRBD1. Per the germline V gene, CDR1 is SGHNT and CDR2 is YYREEE (reference sequence). The CDR3 contains 16 residues. J gave up 2 bases and V 0 bases, and 7 bases lay outside the gene matches. The CDR3 coding sequence is TGTGCCAGCAGCTTGGGGAGGACAGGGACGCCCTACGAGCAGTACTTC. Protein sequence: CASSLGRTGTPYEQYF.

On this clone: A junction boundary mismatches the germline segment, possibly from a read error. The chain recombines TRBV27 with TRBJ2-5; perhaps TRBD2 as D (7 bases). CDR3 size: 15 residues. Germline CDR1 is MNHEY and CDR2 is SMNVEV (reference sequence). The CDR3 sequence: CASSVGGGGQKTQYF. CDR3 nucleotides: TGTGCCAGCAGCGTAGGAGGGGGGGGCCAAAAGACCCAGTACTTC.

The chain has TRBV27 and TRBJ2-3; D might be TRBD2 (7 bases). V was cut by 5 bases and J by 4 bases, with 25 bases left in between. This CDR3 has 18 amino acids. The germline CDR1 and CDR2 sequences are MNHEY and SMNVEV (reference sequence). CDR3 in DNA: TGTGCCAGCAGTCCGCTCGCCCTGGGGGGGGGCCCAGCAGATACGCAGTATTTT. Translation gives CASSPLALGGGPADTQYF.